Shown below are 14 T cell receptor beta chains from a single sample sequenced in a study of blood T cell repertoires in COVID-19. Repertoires were generated with immunoSEQ multiplex PCR, while TCRdb's copy carries only in-frame clones and drops some. The data show roughly 400,000 clones, with roughly 90% seen just once and more than 2% held by the top ten. Source material: PBMCs or T cells enriched from blood (not recorded which). The source is a woman between 40 and 55 years old with acute COVID-19.

The genes are TRBV7-2 and TRBJ1-2; D remains ambiguous. Germline values: CDR1 SGHTA, CDR2 FQGNSA. This CDR3 is 15 amino acids long. Deletions cut 0 bases from V and 7 bases from J, with 15 bases between. The CDR3 loop is CASSLAPKHSPGYTF. CDR3 bases: TGTGCCAGCAGCTTAGCGCCGAAGCACTCGCCTGGCTACACCTTC.

The rearrangement uses TRBV9 and TRBJ2-7; 9 nucleotides agree with TRBD2. V trimming: 0 bases; J trimming: 4 bases; junction bases outside the gene matches: 5. There are 15 residues in the CDR3. The germline V gene encodes CDR1 SGDLS and CDR2 YYNGEE. The CDR3 sequence: CASSVGRTSVYEQYF. CDR3 sequence (DNA): TGTGCCAGCAGCGTAGGACGGACTAGCGTTTACGAGCAGTACTTC.

This chain links TRBV12-3 or TRBV12-4 with TRBJ2-7; D is perhaps TRBD2 (6 bases). Trimming shortened V by 3 bases and J by 3 bases, and 9 bases separated the two germline ends. The CDR3 extends over 13 amino acids. CDR3 in amino acids: CASSFVGGYEQYF. CDR3 in DNA: TGTGCCAGCAGTTTCGTCGGGGGCTACGAGCAGTACTTC.

The chain employs TRBV5-4 and TRBJ2-1; D remains ambiguous. With 1 base removed from V and 6 bases from J, the gap between germline ends came to 5 bases. This CDR3 comprises 12 residues. CDR1 and CDR2 from the germline V gene are SGHNT and YYREEE (reference sequence). In DNA, the CDR3 is TGTGCCAGCAGCTTGAGACTCAATGAGCAGTTCTTC. It translates to CASSLRLNEQFF.

The chain has TRBV5-1 and TRBJ2-6; D uncertain. V lost 0 bases and J lost 2, with 9 bases in between. Germline V gene lookup returns CDR1 SGHRS and CDR2 YFSETQ. The CDR3 has 16 residues. This CDR3 is CASSLASSAGANVLTF. DNA for the CDR3: TGCGCCAGCAGCTTGGCCAGTTCCGCTGGGGCCAACGTCCTGACTTTC.

The V call is TRBV11-2, the J call TRBJ2-7, with TRBD1 matching over 8 bases. The V gene's germline CDR1 is SGHAT and CDR2 FQNNGV. Trimming cost V 8 bases and J 6 bases; bases outside gene matches: 9. The CDR3 is 13 amino acids. The CDR3: CASARGLAFEQYF. The CDR3 bases are TGTGCCAGCGCCAGGGGGCTAGCTTTCGAGCAGTACTTC.

The rearrangement uses TRBV2 and TRBJ1-2, with 11 bases matching TRBD1. Germline loops: CDR1 SNHLY, CDR2 FYNNEI. J lost 8 bases, V lost 3 bases, and 8 bases had no gene match. The length of the CDR3 is 15 residues. Here the CDR3 DNA reads TGTGCCAGCAGTGATCCTGGACAGGGGGCGGACGGCTACACCTTC. Amino acid sequence: CASSDPGQGADGYTF.

The chain is built from TRBV12-3 or TRBV12-4 and TRBJ2-3; TRBD2 matches at 7 bases. The CDR3 has 13 residues. The V segment lost 8 bases and the J segment 2 bases; nucleotides outside the gene matches: 4. This CDR3 reads CASDGRNTDTQYF. As DNA, the CDR3 is TGTGCCAGCGACGGGAGGAACACAGATACGCAGTATTTT.

This chain uses TRBV19 with TRBJ1-4; maybe TRBD1 (5 bases). From germline, CDR1 is LNHDA and CDR2 SQIVND (reference sequence). V shed 5 bases and J shed 2 bases, with 12 bases lying between them. This CDR3 contains 15 residues. The DNA of the CDR3 is TGTGCCAGTAGTTTTCAGGGTGGGACTAATGAAAAACTGTTTTTT. Protein product: CASSFQGGTNEKLFF.

This clone appeared a few times. V and J are TRBV27 and TRBJ2-1, with 8 bases that match TRBD2. J lost 3 bases, V lost 1 base, and 5 bases had no gene match. The CDR3 runs 16 residues. Looked up from germline, CDR1 is MNHEY and CDR2 is SMNVEV (reference sequence). CDR3 DNA sequence: TGTGCCAGCAGTTTATATAGCGGGGAGAACTACAATGAGCAGTTCTTC. Translating gives CASSLYSGENYNEQFF.

This clone was counted only a few times. The rearrangement links TRBV18 to TRBJ1-4, with 8 positions matching TRBD1. The germline CDR1 and CDR2 sequences are KGHSH and LQKENI. The CDR3 is 15 residues long. With 3 bases clipped from V and 5 bases from J, the junction kept 5 bases outside the gene matches. The CDR3 sequence: CASSPPQGGNEKLFF. The CDR3 nucleotides read TGTGCCAGCTCACCTCCACAGGGGGGAAATGAAAAACTGTTTTTT.

The chain is built from TRBV9 and TRBJ1-3; 9 bases fit TRBD1. The CDR3 consists of 15 residues. Germline V lookup: CDR1 SGDLS, CDR2 YYNGEE. V lost 4 bases to trimming and J lost 1 base; unmatched junction nucleotides: 3. The CDR3 loop is CASSLGTGSGNTIYF. For the CDR3, the DNA is TGTGCCAGCAGCTTGGGGACAGGGTCTGGAAACACCATATATTTT.

The chain recombines TRBV2 with TRBJ1-2; the match to TRBD1 covers 8 bases. V gave up 6 bases and J gave up 2 bases; unmatched junction bases: 8. CDR1 is SNHLY and CDR2 is FYNNEI in the germline V gene. The CDR3 runs 15 residues. CDR3 in amino acids: CASRVEQGDNYGYTF. CDR3 DNA: TGTGCCAGCAGGGTAGAACAGGGGGACAACTATGGCTACACCTTC.

The chain joins TRBV6-5 to TRBJ2-3; TRBD1 matches 7 bases. The V segment lost 6 bases and the J segment 0 bases; nucleotides outside the gene matches: 6. This CDR3 has 15 residues. Germline V gene data show CDR1 as MNHEY and CDR2 as SVGAGI. This chain's CDR3 is CASREGAASTDTQYF. CDR3 DNA: TGTGCCAGCAGAGAGGGGGCCGCCAGCACAGATACGCAGTATTTT.